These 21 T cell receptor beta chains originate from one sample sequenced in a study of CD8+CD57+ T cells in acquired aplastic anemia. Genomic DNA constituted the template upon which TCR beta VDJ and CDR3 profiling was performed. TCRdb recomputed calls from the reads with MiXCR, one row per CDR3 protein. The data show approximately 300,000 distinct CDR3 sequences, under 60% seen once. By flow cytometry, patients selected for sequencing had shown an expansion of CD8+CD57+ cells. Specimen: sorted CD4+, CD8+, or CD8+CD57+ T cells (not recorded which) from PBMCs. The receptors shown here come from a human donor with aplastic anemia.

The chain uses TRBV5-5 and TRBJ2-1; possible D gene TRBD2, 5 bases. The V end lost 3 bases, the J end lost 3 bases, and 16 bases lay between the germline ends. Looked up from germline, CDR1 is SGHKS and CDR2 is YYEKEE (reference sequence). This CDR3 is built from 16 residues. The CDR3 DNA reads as TGTGCCAGCAGCTCACGCGAGGAGCGGAACTACAATGAGCAGTTCTTC. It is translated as CASSSREERNYNEQFF.

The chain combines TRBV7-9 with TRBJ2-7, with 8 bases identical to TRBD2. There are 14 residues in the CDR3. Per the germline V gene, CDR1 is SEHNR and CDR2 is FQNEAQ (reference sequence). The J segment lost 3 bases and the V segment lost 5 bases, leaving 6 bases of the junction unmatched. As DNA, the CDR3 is TGTGCCAGCAGCCACGGACTAGCACTCTACGAGCAGTACTTC. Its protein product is CASSHGLALYEQYF.

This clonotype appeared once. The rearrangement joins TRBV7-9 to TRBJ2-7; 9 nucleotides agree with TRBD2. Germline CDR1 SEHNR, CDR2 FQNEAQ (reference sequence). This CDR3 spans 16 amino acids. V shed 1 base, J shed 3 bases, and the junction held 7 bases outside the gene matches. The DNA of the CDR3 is TGTGCCAGCAGCTTAGGGGGTAGCGGGAGTTTCTACGAGCAGTACTTC. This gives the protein CASSLGGSGSFYEQYF.

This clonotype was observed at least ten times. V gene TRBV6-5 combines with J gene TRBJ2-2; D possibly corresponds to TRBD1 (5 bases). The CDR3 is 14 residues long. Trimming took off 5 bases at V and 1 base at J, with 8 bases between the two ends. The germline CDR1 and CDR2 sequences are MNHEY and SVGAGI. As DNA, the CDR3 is TGTGCCAGCAGTCCCGGACAGAACACCGGGGAGCTGTTTTTT. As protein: CASSPGQNTGELFF.

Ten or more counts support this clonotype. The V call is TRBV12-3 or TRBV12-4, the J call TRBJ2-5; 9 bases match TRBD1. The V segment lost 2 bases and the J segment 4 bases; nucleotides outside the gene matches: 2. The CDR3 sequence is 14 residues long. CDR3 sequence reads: CASSLTQGAETQYF. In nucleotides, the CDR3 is TGTGCCAGCAGTTTAACACAGGGGGCAGAGACCCAGTACTTC.

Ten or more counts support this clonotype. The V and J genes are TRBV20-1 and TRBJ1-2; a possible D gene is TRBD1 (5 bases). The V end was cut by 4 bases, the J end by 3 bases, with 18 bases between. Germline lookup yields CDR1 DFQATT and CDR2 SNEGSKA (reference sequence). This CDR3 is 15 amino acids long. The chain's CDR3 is CSAKGWGGNHYGYTF. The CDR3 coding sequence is TGCAGTGCTAAGGGGTGGGGAGGGAATCACTATGGCTACACCTTC.

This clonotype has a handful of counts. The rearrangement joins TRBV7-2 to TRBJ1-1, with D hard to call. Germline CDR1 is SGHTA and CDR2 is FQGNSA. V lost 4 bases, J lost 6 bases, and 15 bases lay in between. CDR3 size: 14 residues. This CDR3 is CASSWVLGWAEAFF. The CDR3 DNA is TGTGCCAGCAGCTGGGTTTTGGGGTGGGCTGAAGCTTTCTTT.

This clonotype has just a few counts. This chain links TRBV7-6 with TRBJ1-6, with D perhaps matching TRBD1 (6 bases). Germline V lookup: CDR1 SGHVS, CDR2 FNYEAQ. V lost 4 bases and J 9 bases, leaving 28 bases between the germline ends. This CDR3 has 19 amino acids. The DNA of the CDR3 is TGTGCCAGCAGCTCAGGACTAGCGGGAGGGGGGGATCGTGTTTCACCCCTCCACTTT. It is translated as CASSSGLAGGGDRVSPLHF.

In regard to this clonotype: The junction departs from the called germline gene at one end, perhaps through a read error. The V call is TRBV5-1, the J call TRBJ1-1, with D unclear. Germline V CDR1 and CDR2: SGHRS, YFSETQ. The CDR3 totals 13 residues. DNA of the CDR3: TGCGCCGGCAGCTTTCGAAACACGCGAGGAGCTTTCTTT. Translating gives CAGSFRNTRGAFF.

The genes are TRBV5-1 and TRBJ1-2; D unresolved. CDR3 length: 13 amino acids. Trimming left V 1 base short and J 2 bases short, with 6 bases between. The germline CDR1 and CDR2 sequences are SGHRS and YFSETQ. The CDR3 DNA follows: TGCGCCAGCAGCTTGTCGCAGAACTATGGCTACACCTTC. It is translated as CASSLSQNYGYTF. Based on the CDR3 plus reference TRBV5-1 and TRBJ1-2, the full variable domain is KAGVTQTPRYLIKTRGQQVTLSCSPISGHRSVSWYQQTPGQGLQFLFEYFSETQRNKGNFPGRFSGRQFSNSRSEMNVSTLELGDSALYLCASSLSQNYGYTFGSGTRLTVV.

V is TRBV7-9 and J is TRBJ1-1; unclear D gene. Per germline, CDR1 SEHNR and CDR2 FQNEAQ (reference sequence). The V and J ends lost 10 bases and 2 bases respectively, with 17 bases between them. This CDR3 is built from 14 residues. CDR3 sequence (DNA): TGTGCCATCGCGCCGGGCTCCACCAACACTGAAGCTTTCTTT. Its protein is CAIAPGSTNTEAFF.

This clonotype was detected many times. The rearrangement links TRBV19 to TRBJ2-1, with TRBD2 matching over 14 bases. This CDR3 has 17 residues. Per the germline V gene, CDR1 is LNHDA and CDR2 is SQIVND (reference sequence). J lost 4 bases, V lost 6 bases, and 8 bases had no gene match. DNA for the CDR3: TGTGCCAGTAGCTTAGTGGGACTAGCGGGGGCTTACAATGAGCAGTTCTTC. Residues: CASSLVGLAGAYNEQFF.

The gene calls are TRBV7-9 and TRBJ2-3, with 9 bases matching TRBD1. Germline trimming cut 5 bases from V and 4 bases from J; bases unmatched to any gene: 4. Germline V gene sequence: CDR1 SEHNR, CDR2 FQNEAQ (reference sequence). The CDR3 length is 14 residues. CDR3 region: CASSLRDRADTQYF. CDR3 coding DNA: TGTGCCAGCAGCCTCCGGGACAGGGCAGATACGCAGTATTTT.

CDR3 protein: CASTPRSPYGYTF. The CDR3 region has the DNA TGTGCCAGTACCCCTAGGTCCCCCTATGGCTACACCTTC. V usage is TRBV19 and J usage is TRBJ1-2, with D unclear. CDR1 LNHDA and CDR2 SQIVND come from the germline V gene (reference sequence). V was cut by 7 bases and J by 4 bases, with 13 bases left in between. This CDR3 spans 13 amino acids.

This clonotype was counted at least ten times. The CDR3 is CATSDIAQEGYTF. CDR3 bases: TGTGCCACCAGTGATATCGCTCAGGAAGGCTACACCTTC. The V call is TRBV24-1, the J call TRBJ1-2; D is unclear. The CDR3 is 13 amino acids. The germline V and J ends were trimmed by 3 bases and 8 bases, with 12 bases remaining between them. Germline V gives CDR1 KGHDR, CDR2 SFDVKD.

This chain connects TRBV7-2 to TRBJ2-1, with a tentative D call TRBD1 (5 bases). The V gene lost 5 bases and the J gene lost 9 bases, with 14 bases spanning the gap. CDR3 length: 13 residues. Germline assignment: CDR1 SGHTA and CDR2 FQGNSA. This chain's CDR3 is CASSRRQTGEQFF. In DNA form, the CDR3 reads TGTGCCAGCAGCCGCCGACAGACGGGTGAGCAGTTCTTC.

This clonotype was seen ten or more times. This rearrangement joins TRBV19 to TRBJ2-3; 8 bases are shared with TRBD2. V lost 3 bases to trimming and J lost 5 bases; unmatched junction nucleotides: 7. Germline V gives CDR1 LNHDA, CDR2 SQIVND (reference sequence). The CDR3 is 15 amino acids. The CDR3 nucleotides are TGTGCCAGTAGTATTGCCGGGGGGGCCGGAGATACGCAGTATTTT. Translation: CASSIAGGAGDTQYF.

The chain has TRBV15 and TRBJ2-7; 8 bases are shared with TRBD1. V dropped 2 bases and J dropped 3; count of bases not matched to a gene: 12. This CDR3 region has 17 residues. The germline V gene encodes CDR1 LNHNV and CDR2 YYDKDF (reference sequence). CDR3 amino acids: CATSRSPLDRAGYEQYF. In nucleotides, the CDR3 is TGTGCCACCAGCAGATCACCACTGGACAGGGCGGGCTACGAGCAGTACTTC.

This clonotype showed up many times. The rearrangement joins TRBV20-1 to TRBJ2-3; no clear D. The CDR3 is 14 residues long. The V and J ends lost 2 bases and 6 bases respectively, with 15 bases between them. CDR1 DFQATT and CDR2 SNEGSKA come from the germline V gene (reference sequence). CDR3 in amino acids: CSARPLVVTDTQYF. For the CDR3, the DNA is TGCAGTGCTAGACCGCTAGTAGTAACGGATACGCAGTATTTT.

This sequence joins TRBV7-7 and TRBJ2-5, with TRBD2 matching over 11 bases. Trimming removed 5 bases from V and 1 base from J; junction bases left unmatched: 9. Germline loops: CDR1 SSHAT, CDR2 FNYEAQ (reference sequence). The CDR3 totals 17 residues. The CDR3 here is CASSPRPGTSGQETQYF. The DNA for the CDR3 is TGTGCCAGCAGCCCACGCCCCGGGACTAGCGGCCAAGAGACCCAGTACTTC. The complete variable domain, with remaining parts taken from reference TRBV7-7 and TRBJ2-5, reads GAGVSQSPRYKVTKRGQDVTLRCDPISSHATLYWYQQALGQGPEFLTYFNYEAQPDKSGLPSDRFSAERPEGSISTLTIQRTEQRDSAMYRCASSPRPGTSGQETQYFGPGTRLLVL.

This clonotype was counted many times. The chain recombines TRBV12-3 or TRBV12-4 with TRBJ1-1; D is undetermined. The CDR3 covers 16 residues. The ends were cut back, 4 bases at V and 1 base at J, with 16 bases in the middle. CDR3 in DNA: TGTGCCAGCAGTTCCACCTTCGGACGCGGGAACACTGAAGCTTTCTTT. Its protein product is CASSSTFGRGNTEAFF.